Below, 25 T cell receptor beta chains from the same sample are listed, as sequenced in a study of control samples from healthy donors and cancer patients. Libraries were prepared by immunoSEQ multiplex PCR; TCRdb keeps only in-frame clonotypes and omits some of them. The table shows 170,000 or so clones, with over 85% occurring only once. The sample taken for sequencing was blood. The receptors stem from a man younger than 45 in good health.

The J gene is TRBJ1-5, the V gene TRBV24-1; 9 bases fit TRBD1. This CDR3 has 16 amino acids. Per germline, CDR1 KGHDR and CDR2 SFDVKD. V lost 6 bases, J lost 4 bases, and 9 bases stayed unmatched. CDR3 sequence (DNA): TGTGCCACCAGTCCGCGGGGACAGGGACAAAATCAGCCCCAGCATTTT. Protein product: CATSPRGQGQNQPQHF.

In DNA form, the CDR3 reads TGCGCCAGCAGCCAGGTGGAATGGGACTCATCCTACGAGCAGTACTTC. Its protein product is CASSQVEWDSSYEQYF. This chain links TRBV4-1 with TRBJ2-7; D might be TRBD2 (6 bases). CDR1 is MGHRA, CDR2 YSYEKL, per germline. V was trimmed by 3 bases and J by 1 base, leaving 16 bases between them. The CDR3 totals 16 residues.

The chain joins TRBV5-1 to TRBJ1-1; D unresolved. Germline V gene data show CDR1 as SGHRS and CDR2 as YFSETQ. The CDR3 has 13 residues. The V end lost 4 bases, the J end lost 0 bases, and 7 bases lay between the germline ends. As DNA, the CDR3 is TGCGCCAGCAGCCCAGGCTTGAACACTGAAGCTTTCTTT. It translates to CASSPGLNTEAFF.

This clone was found a few times. V usage is TRBV10-3 and J usage is TRBJ2-5, with D perhaps matching TRBD1 (5 bases). Looked up from germline, CDR1 is ENHRY and CDR2 is SYGVKD. Trimming stripped 8 bases from V and 2 bases from J, with 12 bases between. CDR3 length equals 13 residues. The CDR3 sequence is CAIGQGFQETQYF. Here the CDR3 DNA reads TGTGCCATCGGGCAGGGCTTTCAAGAGACCCAGTACTTC.

V is TRBV6-2 or TRBV6-3 and J is TRBJ1-5; 7 bases match TRBD1. Germline V CDR1 and CDR2: MNHEY, SVGEGT. This CDR3 has 19 residues. Germline trimming cut 2 bases from V and 0 bases from J; bases unmatched to any gene: 13. CDR3 sequence (DNA): TGTGCCAGCAGTTACCTTCCGAGACAGGGATCTTATAGCAATCAGCCCCAGCATTTT. It yields the protein CASSYLPRQGSYSNQPQHF.

Here the CDR3 DNA reads TGTGCCAGCAGCCCAGGGACAGGTTTTAGTGAAAAACTGTTTTTT. Residues: CASSPGTGFSEKLFF. This rearrangement joins TRBV7-2 to TRBJ1-4; TRBD1 agrees at 8 bases. V was pared by 5 bases and J by 7 bases, with 9 bases of the junction left unmatched. This CDR3 is built from 15 residues. Germline V lookup: CDR1 SGHTA, CDR2 FQGNSA.

The chain is built from TRBV18 and TRBJ1-1, with 8 bases fitting TRBD1. CDR3 length: 14 amino acids. Germline loops: CDR1 KGHSH, CDR2 LQKENI. V lost 5 bases and J lost 5; bases outside the gene matches: 7. CDR3 loop: CASSTSGGGTEAFF. As DNA, the CDR3 is TGTGCCAGCTCAACATCAGGGGGCGGGACTGAAGCTTTCTTT. Supplemented by reference TRBV18 and TRBJ1-1, the full variable domain reads NAGVMQNPRHLVRRRGQEARLRCSPMKGHSHVYWYRQLPEEGLKFMVYLQKENIIDESGMPKERFSAEFPKEGPSILRIQQVVRGDSAAYFCASSTSGGGTEAFFGQGTRLTVV.

The rearrangement joins TRBV19 to TRBJ1-6; D not resolved. The germline V and J ends were trimmed by 0 bases and 0 bases, with 12 bases remaining between them. The CDR3 has 18 amino acids. In germline, CDR1 is LNHDA, CDR2 SQIVND (reference sequence). This chain's CDR3 is CASSIDGGAVSYNSPLHF. The CDR3 nucleotides are TGTGCCAGTAGTATAGATGGTGGCGCCGTCTCCTATAATTCACCCCTCCACTTT. Supplemented by reference TRBV19 and TRBJ1-6, the full variable domain reads DGGITQSPKYLFRKEGQNVTLSCEQNLNHDAMYWYRQDPGQGLRLIYYSQIVNDFQKGDIAEGYSVSREKKESFPLTVTSAQKNPTAFYLCASSIDGGAVSYNSPLHFGNGTRLTVT.

This chain connects TRBV11-2 to TRBJ2-1; unclear D gene. This CDR3 spans 15 amino acids. The V end lost 3 bases, the J end lost 2 bases, and 11 bases lay between the germline ends. Germline lookup yields CDR1 SGHAT and CDR2 FQNNGV. As DNA, the CDR3 is TGTGCCAGCAGCTTGGACGTCTCCGCCTACAATGAGCAGTTCTTC. This gives the protein CASSLDVSAYNEQFF.

This rearrangement joins TRBV6-6 to TRBJ1-6; D is uncertain. V gave up 6 bases and J gave up 10 bases, with 16 bases separating them. The CDR3 contains 14 residues. Germline CDR1 reads MNHNY; CDR2 reads SVGAGI (reference sequence). This chain's CDR3 is CASSLTVVRSPLHF. CDR3 in DNA: TGTGCCAGCAGCTTAACAGTCGTCCGCTCACCCCTCCACTTT.

The rearrangement joins TRBV6-5 to TRBJ2-7; 14 nucleotides line up with TRBD2. The germline V gene has CDR1 MNHEY and CDR2 SVGAGI. The J segment lost 7 bases and the V segment lost 5 bases, leaving 4 bases of the junction unmatched. This CDR3 has 14 residues. CDR3 bases: TGTGCCAGCAGTATGGGACTAGCGGGGGTTGAGCAGTACTTC. Protein: CASSMGLAGVEQYF.

The genes are TRBV29-1 and TRBJ2-1; 12 bases line up with TRBD2. Trimming removed 8 bases from V and 5 bases from J; junction bases left unmatched: 7. The CDR3 totals 14 residues. Germline values: CDR1 SQVTM, CDR2 ANQGSEA. The CDR3 bases are TGCAGCTCTACGACTAGCGGGAGAAACAATGAGCAGTTCTTC. Residues: CSSTTSGRNNEQFF.

The chain is built from TRBV7-9 and TRBJ1-3; 9 bases are shared with TRBD1. With V trimmed by 11 bases and J by 0 bases, 11 bases remained unmatched. Germline values: CDR1 SEHNR, CDR2 FQNEAQ (reference sequence). This CDR3 is 16 amino acids long. DNA for the CDR3: TGTGCCGTCCCTAGGGACAGGGAGGTCTCTGGAAACACCATATATTTT. Translated, it gives CAVPRDREVSGNTIYF.

This chain uses TRBV6-5 with TRBJ1-4; the D gene is possibly TRBD1 (5 bases). Trimming took off 2 bases at V and 11 bases at J, with 12 bases between the two ends. Germline CDR1 MNHEY, CDR2 SVGAGI. The CDR3 totals 13 residues. CDR3 protein: CASSYHTGGKLFF. The CDR3, as DNA: TGTGCCAGCAGTTACCACACTGGGGGGAAACTGTTTTTT.

This clone was seen only once. This chain joins TRBV5-1 and TRBJ1-4; 8 positions match TRBD1. The CDR3 extends over 14 amino acids. Germline V lookup: CDR1 SGHRS, CDR2 YFSETQ. After removal of 4 bases from V and 5 bases from J, the junction contained 4 bases not matched to a gene. The CDR3 DNA sequence: TGCGCCAGCAGCCCCGGACAGGGAAATGAAAAACTGTTTTTT. It codes for CASSPGQGNEKLFF.

This chain uses TRBV4-3 with TRBJ1-1; a possible D gene is TRBD1 (5 bases). CDR1 is LGHNA, CDR2 YSLEER, per germline. This CDR3 is built from 13 residues. Trimming took off 3 bases at V and 6 bases at J, with 11 bases between the two ends. The DNA for the CDR3 is TGCGCCAGCAGCCAGGGACGAGGAGCTGAAGCTTTCTTT. The encoded protein is CASSQGRGAEAFF.

V is TRBV27 and J is TRBJ1-2, with a tentative D call TRBD1 (5 bases). CDR3 length: 13 residues. Germline CDR1 is MNHEY and CDR2 is SMNVEV (reference sequence). V was trimmed by 3 bases and J by 4 bases, leaving 9 bases between them. The CDR3 sequence is CASSFRGSYGYTF. The CDR3 nucleotides are TGTGCCAGCAGTTTCCGGGGGTCCTATGGCTACACCTTC.

The CDR3 is CASSLPGTPFYEQYF. DNA of the CDR3: TGTGCCAGCAGTCTACCCGGGACGCCTTTCTACGAGCAGTACTTC. This chain uses TRBV27 with TRBJ2-7, with D perhaps matching TRBD1 or TRBD2 (5 bases each). The CDR3 is 15 amino acids. V was trimmed by 5 bases and J by 3 bases, leaving 17 bases between them. The germline V gene encodes CDR1 MNHEY and CDR2 SMNVEV (reference sequence).

This clone was observed a few times. The chain is built from TRBV10-3 and TRBJ1-2; 8 bases align to TRBD1. With V trimmed by 6 bases and J by 8 bases, 14 bases remained unmatched. This CDR3 is built from 15 residues. From germline, CDR1 is ENHRY and CDR2 SYGVKD. The CDR3 loop is CAIRAGQGASVGYTF. The DNA of the CDR3 is TGTGCCATCAGAGCCGGACAGGGAGCCTCTGTCGGCTACACCTTC.

The gene calls are TRBV5-1 and TRBJ2-6; D possibly corresponds to TRBD1 (6 bases). Germline CDR1 and CDR2: SGHRS and YFSETQ. The CDR3 contains 18 residues. Trimming took 5 bases from V and 0 from J, leaving 18 bases between them. CDR3 bases: TGCGCCAGCAGACTATCCTCGGGGACACTCTCTGGGGCCAACGTCCTGACTTTC. This translates into CASRLSSGTLSGANVLTF.

The chain carries TRBV2 and TRBJ1-2; TRBD1 agrees at 9 bases. V shed 0 bases and J 4 bases; nucleotides not matched to a gene: 6. Germline CDR1 is SNHLY and CDR2 is FYNNEI. This CDR3 spans 16 amino acids. For the CDR3, the DNA is TGTGCCAGCAGTGAAGCGCTTGGGGGACAGGGCTATGGCTACACCTTC. It translates to CASSEALGGQGYGYTF.

The chain links TRBV11-2 to TRBJ2-2, with D uncertain. Germline CDR1 and CDR2: SGHAT and FQNNGV. This CDR3 has 13 amino acids. Trimming removed 3 bases at V and 6 bases at J, with 8 bases between. The CDR3 coding sequence is TGTGCCAGCAGCTTCCTAATTTCCGGGGAGCTGTTTTTT. It translates to CASSFLISGELFF. The entire variable domain, with the rest obtained from reference TRBV11-2 and TRBJ2-2, is as follows: EAGVAQSPRYKIIEKRQSVAFWCNPISGHATLYWYQQILGQGPKLLIQFQNNGVVDDSQLPKDRFSAERLKGVDSTLKIQPAKLEDSAVYLCASSFLISGELFFGEGSRLTVL.

The chain joins TRBV27 to TRBJ1-5; D gene unclear. The CDR3 totals 13 residues. V shed 6 bases and J shed 1 base, with 7 bases lying between them. Germline V gives CDR1 MNHEY, CDR2 SMNVEV (reference sequence). CDR3 DNA sequence: TGTGCCAGCAGCCCCTGGAGCAATCAGCCCCAGCATTTT. Residues: CASSPWSNQPQHF.

For this clone: The same CDR3 is also encoded by other DNA sequences in this sample. The rearrangement uses TRBV3-1 (or the pseudogene TRBV3-2) and TRBJ2-4; D uncertain. This CDR3 has 14 amino acids. Germline CDR1 is LGHDT and CDR2 is YNNKEL (reference sequence). V was trimmed by 1 base and J by 3 bases, leaving 7 bases between them. The CDR3 reads CASSQVVGKNIQYF. CDR3 DNA sequence: TGTGCCAGCAGCCAAGTGGTAGGCAAAAACATTCAGTACTTC.

This chain joins TRBV2 and TRBJ1-5; 7 bases fit TRBD1. The V and J ends lost 3 bases and 12 bases, in that order; junction bases with no gene match: 8. This CDR3 is 13 amino acids long. Per the germline V gene, CDR1 is SNHLY and CDR2 is FYNNEI. Here the CDR3 reads CASSDRGGTLQHF. Here the CDR3 DNA reads TGTGCCAGCAGTGACAGGGGGGGGACGCTCCAGCATTTT.